This passage covers 22 T cell receptor beta chains from one sample sequenced in a study of beta chain features in type 1 diabetes. Study findings and constraints: Moderate but significant shortening of TCRB CDR3s was recorded in all four CD4+ subsets from Type 1 diabetes patients.

No cognate antigen is known for these TCRs. As every portion of the isolated RNA was reverse transcribed, the sequencing read expressed TCRB transcripts. Using immunoSEQ multiplex PCR, the repertoire was profiled, and TCRdb retains in-frame clones only, with some absent. This sample yields 300,000 to 450,000 clones, of which around 9.6% are seen a single time; about 0.6% belongs to the top ten. The sample comprised central memory CD4+ T cells from blood. These TCRs come from a man aged 25-40 years with type 1 diabetes.

A few counts support this clone. The CDR3 DNA reads as TGCGCCAGCAGCTTGATGGGTGTCACAGATACGCAGTATTTT. Translated: CASSLMGVTDTQYF. The chain employs TRBV5-1 and TRBJ2-3; no reliable D call. This CDR3 comprises 14 residues. Germline V CDR1 and CDR2: SGHRS, YFSETQ. Trimming removed 1 base from V and 2 bases from J, with 8 bases in between.

The V and J genes are TRBV7-9 and TRBJ1-2; TRBD1 aligns across 10 bases. The ends lost 5 bases at V and 8 bases at J; junction bases unmatched: 5. CDR3 length: 13 amino acids. Per the germline V gene, CDR1 is SEHNR and CDR2 is FQNEAQ (reference sequence). CDR3 in DNA: TGTGCCAGCAGCCCCGGGACAGGGGAGGGCTACACCTTC. Translation gives CASSPGTGEGYTF. Based on the CDR3 plus reference TRBV7-9 and TRBJ1-2, the full variable domain is DTGVSQNPRHKITKRGQNVTFRCDPISEHNRLYWYRQTLGQGPEFLTYFQNEAQLEKSRLLSDRFSAERPKGSFSTLEIQRTEQGDSAMYLCASSPGTGEGYTFGSGTRLTVV.

This clone was counted a few times. The DNA for the CDR3 is TGTGCCAGCAGTTATTGGAGCGGGAGCAGCGGGGAGCTGTTTTTT. It translates to CASSYWSGSSGELFF. The J gene is TRBJ2-2, the V gene TRBV6-5, with 8 bases that match TRBD2. The germline V gene encodes CDR1 MNHEY and CDR2 SVGAGI. The CDR3 is 15 residues long. Trimming removed 3 bases from V and 7 bases from J; junction bases left unmatched: 7.

This sequence joins TRBV9 and TRBJ1-3, with a weak D call TRBD1 (5 bases). The V and J ends lost 4 bases and 4 bases respectively, with 12 bases between them. Germline CDR1 reads SGDLS; CDR2 reads YYNGEE. The CDR3 length is 14 residues. The CDR3 is CASSPPGPGNTIYF. The CDR3 DNA reads as TGTGCCAGCAGCCCACCGGGACCAGGAAACACCATATATTTT.

The chain uses TRBV27 and TRBJ1-1, with 8 bases that match TRBD1. The CDR3 spans 13 residues. After removal of 3 bases from V and 5 bases from J, the junction contained 2 bases not matched to a gene. The V gene's germline CDR1 is MNHEY and CDR2 SMNVEV (reference sequence). This CDR3 reads CASSLRQGTEAFF. The CDR3 DNA is TGTGCCAGCAGTTTGCGACAGGGGACTGAAGCTTTCTTT.

This clone has a handful of counts. The chain couples TRBV7-3 to TRBJ2-6; a weak D match, TRBD1 (5 bases). The germline CDR1 and CDR2 sequences are SGHTA and FQGTGA. The V end lost 4 bases, the J end lost 1 base, and 17 bases lay between the germline ends. The CDR3 length is 18 residues. The CDR3, as DNA: TGTGCCAGCAGCTCACGACAGCCCGAGGTTTCTGGGGCCAACGTCCTGACTTTC. Its translation is CASSSRQPEVSGANVLTF. Supplemented by reference TRBV7-3 and TRBJ2-6, the full variable domain reads GAGVSQTPSNKVTEKGKYVELRCDPISGHTALYWYRQSLGQGPEFLIYFQGTGAADDSGLPNDRFFAVRPEGSVSTLKIQRTERGDSAVYLCASSSRQPEVSGANVLTFGAGSRLTVL.

This clone has only a few counts. The CDR3 sequence is CASESGAESPFYF. The CDR3 DNA is TGTGCCAGCGAATCGGGGGCAGAAAGCCCTTTCTACTTC. This chain links TRBV28 with TRBJ2-7; D is perhaps TRBD1 or TRBD2 (6 bases each). The V and J ends lost 8 bases and 13 bases respectively, with 24 bases between them. The CDR3 covers 13 residues. CDR1 and CDR2 from the germline V gene are MDHEN and SYDVKM.

The table lists this clone with a few counts. This sequence joins TRBV6-5 and TRBJ2-7, with D possibly being TRBD1 (6 bases). The CDR3 is 13 residues long. Germline CDR1 and CDR2: MNHEY and SVGAGI. V lost 5 bases and J 7 bases, leaving 15 bases between the germline ends. CDR3 sequence: CASSETRTEEQYF. CDR3 nucleotide sequence: TGTGCCAGCAGTGAAACGAGGACAGAAGAGCAGTACTTC.

The chain combines TRBV19 with TRBJ2-7, with D hard to call. Trimming shortened V by 5 bases and J by 7 bases, and 15 bases separated the two germline ends. Germline V gene data show CDR1 as LNHDA and CDR2 as SQIVND (reference sequence). The CDR3 contains 13 residues. CDR3 bases: TGTGCCAGTAGTCTTGCGTGGGAAAAGGAGCAGTACTTC. Protein sequence: CASSLAWEKEQYF.

This clone has a handful of counts. This rearrangement joins TRBV11-2 to TRBJ2-1; no reliable D call. The CDR3 spans 13 residues. V was pared by 0 bases and J by 5 bases, with 5 bases between. Germline lookup yields CDR1 SGHAT and CDR2 FQNNGV. The CDR3 nucleotides read TGTGCCAGCAGCTTAGAACCAAACAATGAGCAGTTCTTC. Its protein is CASSLEPNNEQFF.

This clone was found a few times. This chain uses TRBV5-4 with TRBJ1-2; D gene uncertain. Germline CDR1 is SGHNT and CDR2 is YYREEE (reference sequence). Trimming left V 0 bases short and J 4 bases short, with 4 bases between. This CDR3 is built from 12 residues. The DNA of the CDR3 is TGTGCCAGCAGCTTGGACAGCTATGGCTACACCTTC. The encoded protein is CASSLDSYGYTF.

There are many counts of this clone. This rearrangement joins TRBV4-1 to TRBJ2-1, with 10 bases matching TRBD2. Germline V gene sequence: CDR1 MGHRA, CDR2 YSYEKL. The length of the CDR3 is 17 residues. Unmatched junction bases numbered 10, after V lost 3 bases and J lost 5 bases. CDR3 in DNA: TGCGCCAGCAGCCATGACCCCGGGACTAGCGCCCACAATGAGCAGTTCTTC. This codes for CASSHDPGTSAHNEQFF.

This sequence joins TRBV5-5 and TRBJ2-1; D is unclear. V was cut by 0 bases and J by 0 bases, with 10 bases left in between. The CDR3 sequence is 16 residues long. Germline-derived CDR1 and CDR2 are SGHKS and YYEKEE (reference sequence). This CDR3 is CASSLEATSSYNEQFF. CDR3 bases: TGTGCCAGCAGCTTGGAGGCCACGAGCTCCTACAATGAGCAGTTCTTC.

This chain links TRBV5-6 with TRBJ2-7; the D gene could be TRBD1 or TRBD2 (7 bases each). The CDR3 is 16 residues long. The V end lost 4 bases, the J end lost 3 bases, and 20 bases lay between the germline ends. CDR1 and CDR2 from the germline V gene are SGHDT and YYEEEE. CDR3 protein: CASSSGDLTGDYEQYF. The CDR3 DNA follows: TGTGCCAGCAGCAGCGGGGACTTAACAGGGGACTACGAGCAGTACTTC.

This clone was found many times. V is TRBV6-5 and J is TRBJ1-1; D is ambiguous. The CDR3 has 14 residues. Per germline, CDR1 MNHEY and CDR2 SVGAGI. Trimming stripped 5 bases from V and 5 bases from J, with 15 bases between. CDR3 DNA sequence: TGTGCCAGCAGTAAAGGCCGTCGAAGGACTGAAGCTTTCTTT. This encodes CASSKGRRRTEAFF.

The chain is built from TRBV7-9 and TRBJ2-1; the D is unclear. There are 13 residues in the CDR3. Between the trimmed V and J ends, which lost 2 bases and 7 bases, there was a span of 9 bases. CDR1 is SEHNR and CDR2 is FQNEAQ in the germline V gene (reference sequence). The CDR3 sequence: CASSLTEKNEQFF. In nucleotides, the CDR3 is TGTGCCAGCAGCTTAACAGAGAAAAATGAGCAGTTCTTC.

There are a few counts of this clone. The rearrangement joins TRBV9 to TRBJ2-3; TRBD1 agrees at 8 bases. J was trimmed by 7 bases and V by 4 bases; bases with no gene match: 11. Germline CDR1 is SGDLS and CDR2 is YYNGEE. This CDR3 region has 15 residues. This chain's CDR3 is CASSPTDRGTHTQYF. CDR3 in DNA: TGTGCCAGCAGCCCGACCGACAGGGGCACGCATACGCAGTATTTT.

The rearrangement uses TRBV7-9 and TRBJ1-2; D ambiguous. V lost 2 bases and J lost 0, with 13 bases in between. This CDR3 has 16 amino acids. The V gene's germline CDR1 is SEHNR and CDR2 FQNEAQ (reference sequence). The CDR3 DNA reads TGTGCCAGCAGCTTACCCCCTCCAAGGGCTAACTATGGCTACACCTTC. This codes for CASSLPPPRANYGYTF.

This clone occurred a few times. In nucleotides, the CDR3 is TGTGCCAGCAGTGCTTACGACAGGGGGGATGGCTACACCTTC. Its translation: CASSAYDRGDGYTF. V usage is TRBV27 and J usage is TRBJ1-2, with 9 bases matching TRBD1. The CDR3 length is 14 residues. CDR1 and CDR2 (germline): MNHEY, SMNVEV (reference sequence). J gave up 6 bases and V 5 bases, and 7 bases lay outside the gene matches.

This chain joins TRBV30 and TRBJ2-1; D gene ambiguous. Germline loops: CDR1 GTSNPN, CDR2 SVGIG (reference sequence). Trimming removed 4 bases at V and 1 base at J, with 20 bases between. The CDR3 is 17 amino acids. The CDR3 region is CAWTPGVYRSSYNEQFF. The CDR3 DNA sequence: TGTGCCTGGACCCCTGGAGTGTACAGATCTTCCTACAATGAGCAGTTCTTC.

This clone turned up a few times. The rearrangement joins TRBV7-3 to TRBJ1-1, with 9 bases fitting TRBD1. This CDR3 has 16 amino acids. Germline CDR1 reads SGHTA; CDR2 reads FQGTGA. Germline trimming cut 2 bases from V and 1 base from J; bases unmatched to any gene: 5. CDR3 sequence reads: CASSLEGTGWNTEAFF. The CDR3 DNA reads as TGTGCCAGCAGCTTAGAGGGGACAGGGTGGAACACTGAAGCTTTCTTT.

The chain employs TRBV11-2 and TRBJ2-1; no definite D call. CDR1 is SGHAT and CDR2 is FQNNGV in the germline V gene. V lost 2 bases and J 0 bases, leaving 11 bases between the germline ends. The CDR3 is made up of 16 amino acids. CDR3 protein: CASSLPGDSSYNEQFF. In DNA form, the CDR3 reads TGTGCCAGCAGCTTACCTGGGGATAGCTCCTACAATGAGCAGTTCTTC.